The next 16 T cell receptor beta chains were all read from a single sample in a study of T cells in women clearing cervical HPV infection. Generated by immunoSEQ multiplex PCR, the TCRdb table keeps only in-frame clones and is missing some. The data show tens of thousands of clones, and the top ten clones hold 3% to 3.5%. The sample comprised blood buffy coat. These receptors all come from a woman between 18 and 75 years old with a cervical HPV16 infection that either progressed to CIN3+ or cleared (not recorded which).

A word on this clone: The read halts 3 residues ahead of the CDR3 end, with the missing end drawn from the germline J gene. The V gene is TRBV7-9, the J gene TRBJ2-7, with 9 bases lining up with TRBD1. The CDR3 has 14 residues. Unmatched junction bases numbered 5, after V lost 6 bases and J lost 2 bases. Looked up from germline, CDR1 is SEHNR and CDR2 is FQNEAQ (reference sequence). CDR3 region: CASSSGTGTYEQYF. CDR3 DNA, as far as it was read: TGTGCCAGCAGTTCCGGGACAGGGACCTACGAG.

A note on this clone: Germline is not matched at one junction end, which may reflect a read error. The sequenced part of the CDR3 DNA is TGTGCCAGCTCACCCTGGCGGGGGCGCATGAATTTCTATGAC. Its protein product is CASSPWRGRMNFYD. The whole CDR3 is CASSPWRGRMNFYDYTF. The chain links TRBV18 to TRBJ1-2; D may be TRBD1 (6 bases). The DNA ends 3 residues before the CDR3 does, and the rest of the CDR3 is filled in from the germline J gene. The CDR3 extends over 17 amino acids. Germline V gene data show CDR1 as KGHSH and CDR2 as LQKENI.

In regard to this clone: Read coverage stops 3 residues before the CDR3 terminus; the germline J gene supplies the remainder. This rearrangement joins TRBV5-1 to TRBJ2-1; TRBD1 is a possible D gene (5 bases). The germline V and J ends were trimmed by 6 bases and 1 base, with 14 bases remaining between them. Germline V gene lookup returns CDR1 SGHRS and CDR2 YFSETQ. The CDR3 is made up of 15 amino acids. The CDR3 loop reads CASKQGHSSYNEQFF. The CDR3 bases that were read are TGCGCCAGCAAGCAAGGACATAGTTCCTACAATGAG.

As to this clone: The sequence runs out 3 residues before the end of the CDR3; the remainder is reconstructed from the germline J gene. The chain employs TRBV5-1 and TRBJ2-5, with a tentative D call TRBD1 (6 bases). This CDR3 has 13 residues. CDR1 and CDR2 (germline): SGHRS, YFSETQ. CDR3 residues: CASSEQGWDTQYF. CDR3 DNA (partial): TGCGCCAGCAGCGAACAGGGTTGGGATACC. Drawing the rest from reference TRBV5-1 and TRBJ2-5, the complete variable domain is KAGVTQTPRYLIKTRGQQVTLSCSPISGHRSVSWYQQTPGQGLQFLFEYFSETQRNKGNFPGRFSGRQFSNSRSEMNVSTLELGDSALYLCASSEQGWDTQYFGPGTRLLVL.

This clone is deemed medium-sized by its frequency. The read finishes 3 residues shy of the CDR3 end, and the germline J gene is used to complete it. This rearrangement joins TRBV19 to TRBJ2-3; TRBD2 matches at 9 bases. CDR3 length equals 14 residues. Germline CDR1 and CDR2: LNHDA and SQIVND (reference sequence). The V gene end was trimmed by 6 bases and the J gene end by 1 base; junction bases not matched to a gene: 2. CDR3 bases read: TGTGCCAGTAGCTCTAGCGGGGGCACAGATACG. This encodes CASSSSGGTDT. The entire CDR3 is CASSSSGGTDTQYF.

In the case of this clone: The CDR3 goes on 3 residues after the read ends, and that part is filled in from the germline J gene. The V call is TRBV4-2, the J call TRBJ1-4, with D possibly TRBD1 on 5 matching bases. Per the germline V gene, CDR1 is LGHNA and CDR2 is YNFKEQ. The CDR3 runs 16 residues. This chain's CDR3 is CASSQDGFSGANVLFF. The DNA read from the CDR3 is TGTGCCAGCAGCCAAGATGGATTCTCTGGGGCCAACGTA.

Comments on this clone: With the read ending 3 residues before the CDR3 end, the germline J gene is used to fill in that end. This sequence joins TRBV19 and TRBJ2-3, with D perhaps given as TRBD1 or TRBD2 (5 bases each). Per germline, CDR1 LNHDA and CDR2 SQIVND (reference sequence). CDR3 length equals 15 residues. CDR3: CASSFGGRERQPQYF. Partial CDR3 DNA: TGTGCCAGTAGTTTCGGCGGCAGGGAGCGTCAGCCG.

As regards this clone: Sequencing ends 3 residues short of the CDR3 end; the germline J gene provides the rest. The chain has TRBV28 and TRBJ2-3, with TRBD2 matching 14 bases. The CDR3 length is 15 residues. Germline values: CDR1 MDHEN, CDR2 SYDVKM. V shed 5 bases and J 8 bases; nucleotides not matched to a gene: 6. The CDR3 is CASSPRGLAGGTQYF. The covered CDR3 bases are TGTGCCAGCAGTCCCCGAGGACTAGCGGGGGGTACG. Full variable domain (outside the CDR3, taken from reference TRBV28 and TRBJ2-3): DVKVTQSSRYLVKRTGEKVFLECVQDMDHENMFWYRQDPGLGLRLIYFSYDVKMKEKGDIPEGYSVSREKKERFSLILESASTNQTSMYLCASSPRGLAGGTQYFGPGTRLTVL.

Turning to this clone: Read sequence stops 3 residues before the CDR3 end, and the germline J gene provides the missing end. The V and J genes are TRBV19 and TRBJ2-3; D is undetermined. Germline V gene data show CDR1 as LNHDA and CDR2 as SQIVND (reference sequence). The CDR3 extends over 15 amino acids. The DNA read from the CDR3 is TGTGCCAGTAGTATAGGGCAGCATAGCAATCAGCCG. Translating it yields CASSIGQHSNQP. The whole CDR3 is CASSIGQHSNQPQYF.

As regards this clone: The read is 3 residues too short to cover the CDR3 end, so that end is filled in from the germline J gene. J is TRBJ2-3 and V is TRBV20-1; TRBD2 matches at 8 bases. The CDR3 covers 16 residues. V trimming: 0 bases; J trimming: 7 bases; junction bases outside the gene matches: 12. Per the germline V gene, CDR1 is DFQATT and CDR2 is SNEGSKA (reference sequence). The CDR3 is CSARDKSSGGGYTQYF. The part of the CDR3 DNA that was read is TGCAGTGCTAGAGATAAGTCGAGCGGGGGTGGTTATACG.

Regarding this clone: With the read ending 3 residues before the CDR3 end, the germline J gene is used to fill in that end. The rearrangement uses TRBV5-1 and TRBJ2-7; a possible D gene is TRBD1 (8 bases). CDR1 and CDR2 (germline): SGHRS, YFSETQ. The CDR3 consists of 15 residues. With 0 bases removed from V and 5 bases from J, the gap between germline ends came to 15 bases. The CDR3 loop is CASSLGTGRGNEQYF. The part of the CDR3 DNA that was read is TGCGCCAGCAGCTTGGGGACAGGGCGGGGGAACGAG.

With regard to this clone: Read data end 3 residues before the CDR3 end; the end is taken from the germline J gene. The genes are TRBV20-1 and TRBJ1-1, with TRBD1 matching over 7 bases. J lost 6 bases, V lost 6 bases, and 10 bases had no gene match. The CDR3 sequence is 13 residues long. Germline CDR1 reads DFQATT; CDR2 reads SNEGSKA (reference sequence). The part of the CDR3 DNA that was read is TGCAGTGCCCGACGACAGGGCAACTCTGAA. Translated, it gives CSARRQGNSE. The entire CDR3 reads CSARRQGNSEAFF.

Remarks on this clone: At one of its ends the junction is not consistent with the germline gene, which may arise from a read error. The read terminates 3 residues before the CDR3 end, so the remaining end is supplied by the germline J gene. The sample carries other DNA sequences with the same CDR3. The chain uses TRBV7-9 and TRBJ1-3; D is unresolved. The CDR3 covers 15 residues. CDR1 and CDR2 from the germline V gene are SEHNR and FQNEAQ (reference sequence). The DNA read from the CDR3 is TGTGCCAGCAGCTTAGTGGCCGTAGCTGGAAACACA. Translated: CASSLVAVAGNT. In full, the CDR3 reads CASSLVAVAGNTIYF.

As to this clone: Read sequence stops 3 residues before the CDR3 end, and the germline J gene provides the missing end. V gene TRBV6-2 or TRBV6-3 combines with J gene TRBJ1-1; no clear D gene. The V gene's germline CDR1 is MNHEY and CDR2 SVGEGT. The CDR3 totals 12 residues. Trimming cost V 9 bases and J 2 bases, with 10 bases left between them. CDR3 loop: CASNELNTEAFF. CDR3 bases read: TGTGCCAGTAATGAACTTAACACTGAA.

About this clone itself: The read gets to within 3 residues of the CDR3 end, and the germline J gene fills in the rest. The chain carries TRBV6-1 and TRBJ1-2, with a weak D call TRBD1 (5 bases). Deletions cut 1 base from V and 6 bases from J, with 18 bases between. The CDR3 has 16 amino acids. Germline V CDR1 and CDR2: MNHNS, SASEGT. The CDR3 is CASSEVTGRSIDGYTF. The CDR3 bases that were read are TGTGCCAGCAGTGAAGTTACAGGCCGTTCCATCGATGGC.

On this clone itself: Read data end 3 residues before the CDR3 end; the end is taken from the germline J gene. The chain joins TRBV19 to TRBJ2-7; TRBD1 matches 7 bases. The J segment lost 6 bases and the V segment lost 1 base, leaving 9 bases of the junction unmatched. In germline, CDR1 is LNHDA, CDR2 SQIVND (reference sequence). CDR3 size: 15 residues. The CDR3 here is CASSIAARTGGEQYF. Incomplete CDR3 DNA: TGTGCCAGTAGTATAGCAGCCCGGACAGGAGGCGAG.